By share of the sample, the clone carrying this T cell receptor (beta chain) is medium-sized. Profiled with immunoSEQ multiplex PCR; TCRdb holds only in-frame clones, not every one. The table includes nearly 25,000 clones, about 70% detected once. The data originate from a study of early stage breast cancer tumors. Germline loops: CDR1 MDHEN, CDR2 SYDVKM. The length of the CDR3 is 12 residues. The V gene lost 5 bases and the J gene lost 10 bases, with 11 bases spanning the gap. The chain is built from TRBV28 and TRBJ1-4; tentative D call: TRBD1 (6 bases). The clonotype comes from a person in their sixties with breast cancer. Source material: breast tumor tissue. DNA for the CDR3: TGTGCCAGCAGTGCCCCCAGGGGAAAACTGTTTTTT. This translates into CASSAPRGKLFF.